This T cell receptor beta chain derives from a study of Ad26.COV2.S vaccination and SARS-CoV-2 variants (dated by TCRdb to about 2021). As for the study more broadly: Donors in the vaccine arm were drawn from COV1001, a phase I-IIa trial of Ad26.COV2.S in healthy adults that was multicentre, randomized, double-blind and placebo-controlled. TCRbeta repertoire sequencing was used to assess the specificity and breadth of SARS-CoV-2-reactive T cell receptors after Ad26.COV2.S vaccination. Trial participants were randomized into five groups of five, in which low-dose or high-dose Ad26.COV2.S was given once or twice, or placebo was given on both occasions. Investigators remained blinded to trial group allocation during experiments and outcome assessment. The TCR-sequenced set comprised about 32 samples: some 19 Ad26.COV2.S vaccine recipients, 5 placebo recipients and 8 SARS-CoV-2 convalescent individuals. Ad26.COV2.S was administered intramuscularly at 5 x 10^10 or 1 x 10^11 viral particles, either as a single shot or as two shots given 56 days apart.

Remarks on this clone: This clone's antigen is unknown. Base qualities are missing; no much larger clone stands one base away.

The treatment or condition label, as the study defines it: roughly 18 received Ad26.COV2.S at low or high dose, single or two shots; 5 received placebo; per-sample allocation not given. For vaccine and placebo recipients, repertoires were sequenced using samples collected on day 63 after the first injection. Between 29 July and 7 August 2020, Cohort 1b enrolled fewer than 30 adults aged 18-55 years at one site in Boston, USA. As a vaccine, Ad26.COV2.S was a replication-incompetent adenovirus type 26 vector that expressed a prefusion-stabilized SARS-CoV-2 spike protein derived from the original Wuhan strain. Here V drops 2 bases and J drops 2 bases, and the junction holds 5 bases not matched to any gene. CDR1 is given as SGHTA and CDR2 as FQGNSA, both from the germline V gene. From cysteine to phenylalanine, the CDR3 is 15 amino acids long. Only the CDR3 DNA is retained, 45 bases long and in frame from the first base.

The immunoSEQ Assay was the method used to sequence TCRbeta CDR3 regions. After extraction, genomic DNA underwent amplification by bias-controlled multiplex PCR, followed by high-throughput sequencing. Turning to the authors' computational methods: To quantify the absolute abundance of every unique TCRbeta CDR3 region, sequences were collapsed and filtered. T cell fraction was estimated by normalizing TCRbeta template counts to usable DNA, which was measured by amplifying reference genes present in all nucleated cells. Repertoire TCRs were annotated as SARS-CoV-2-specific when V gene, CDR3 amino acid sequence and J gene were exactly matched to a known reactive TCR set. The reference SARS-CoV-2 TCR set was derived from MIRA and filtered for enrichment in COVID-19-positive ImmuneCODE repertoires, a step that removed public or cross-reactive TCRs. Based on the MIRA antigens, annotated TCRs were further analysed at the level of specific ORF or position within ORF. Breadth was defined as the number of annotated unique rearrangements divided by the total number of unique productive rearrangements, and depth was defined as the summed frequency of the annotated unique rearrangements. Two-sided Wilcoxon rank-sum tests were used to compare TCR breadth between groups. TCRdb provides this immuneACCESS table in a form limited to in-frame rearrangements. Some clones are lacking; in checked studies, under half of them reflect an unresolved V gene, and why the rest are absent is not known. V, J and clone size are those of that table, while D and trimming were read from the DNA. The sample profile shows around 320,000 clones; around four fifths of them were found once. The ten largest clones capture around 2.2% of the sample.

Study-wide conclusions, independent of this receptor: Vaccine and placebo recipients had comparable non-spike TCR breadth, which fits with the vaccine containing only spike. The authors noted that the TCR breadth and depth analyses may have underestimated total T cell responses. Compared with placebo recipients, Ad26.COV2.S recipients showed higher spike-specific TCR breadth (P = 0.0014). The study lacked the statistical power to compare responses across vaccine doses or regimens. After vaccination, spike-specific CD8+ and CD4+ T cell responses were reported to show substantial breadth.

The receptor chain draws on TRBV7-2 and TRBJ2-5; 7 bases in between match TRBD2. The origin of this receptor is a person aged 18-60 years who received the Ad26.COV2.S COVID-19 vaccine or a placebo. The sequenced sample was peripheral blood, obtained in a trial of Ad26.COV2.S vaccine versus placebo. The CDR3 reads as follows: CASSLSSGVQETQYF. The nucleotides read TGTGCCAGCAGCTTATCCAGCGGGGTACAAGAGACCCAGTACTTC.